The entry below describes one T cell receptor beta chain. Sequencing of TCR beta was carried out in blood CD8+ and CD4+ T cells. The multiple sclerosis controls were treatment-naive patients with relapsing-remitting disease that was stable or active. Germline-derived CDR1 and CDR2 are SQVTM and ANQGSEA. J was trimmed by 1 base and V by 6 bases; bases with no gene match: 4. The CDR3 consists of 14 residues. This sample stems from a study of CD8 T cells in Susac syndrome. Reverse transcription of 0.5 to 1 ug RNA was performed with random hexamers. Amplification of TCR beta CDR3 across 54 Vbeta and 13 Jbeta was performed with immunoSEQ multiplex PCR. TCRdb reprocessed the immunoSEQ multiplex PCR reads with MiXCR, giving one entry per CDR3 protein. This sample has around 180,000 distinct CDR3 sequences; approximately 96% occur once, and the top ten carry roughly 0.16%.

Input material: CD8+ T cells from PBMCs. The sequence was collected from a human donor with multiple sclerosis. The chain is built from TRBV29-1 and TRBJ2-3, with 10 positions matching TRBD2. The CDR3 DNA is TGCAGCGTAGCCGGGACTAGCGGCACAGATACGCAGTATTTT. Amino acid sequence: CSVAGTSGTDTQYF.